Shown below are 14 T cell receptor beta chains from a single sample sequenced in a study of T cell responses to AZD1222 COVID-19 vaccine. Produced via immunoSEQ multiplex PCR; TCRdb's table is partial and in-frame only. Among approximately 260,000 clones listed, roughly 93% were seen once. The sequences come from peripheral blood, collected on day 0 of AZD1222 vaccination. These receptors all come from an adult in good health.

The chain recombines TRBV11-2 with TRBJ2-7; the match to TRBD2 covers 11 bases. This CDR3 spans 18 amino acids. V was pared by 0 bases and J by 2 bases, with 9 bases of the junction left unmatched. CDR1 and CDR2 from the germline V gene are SGHAT and FQNNGV. CDR3 region: CASSLEIGTSGGTYEQYF. CDR3 coding DNA: TGTGCCAGCAGCTTAGAAATCGGGACTAGCGGAGGGACCTACGAGCAGTACTTC.

The chain uses TRBV6-1 and TRBJ2-6; perhaps TRBD2 as D (6 bases). The CDR3 totals 16 residues. Trimming removed 4 bases from V and 0 bases from J, with 10 bases in between. CDR1 MNHNS and CDR2 SASEGT come from the germline V gene. The CDR3 DNA reads as TGTGCCAGCAGTGTATTTAGCGGCTCTGGGGCCAACGTCCTGACTTTC. The encoded protein is CASSVFSGSGANVLTF.

The CDR3 reads CASGLPDTQYF. For the CDR3, the DNA is TGTGCCAGCGGGCTCCCAGATACGCAGTATTTT. The V gene is TRBV28, the J gene TRBJ2-3; D gene ambiguous. Germline CDR1 and CDR2: MDHEN and SYDVKM. Trimming took off 8 bases at V and 4 bases at J, with 7 bases between the two ends. The CDR3 loop spans 11 amino acids.

CDR3 DNA: TGTGCCAGCAGTTTTAGCGGCGGCGAGCAGTACTTC. Translated, it gives CASSFSGGEQYF. This chain joins TRBV12-3 or TRBV12-4 and TRBJ2-7; possibly TRBD2 for D (6 bases). V was trimmed by 3 bases and J by 6 bases, leaving 9 bases between them. The CDR3 has 12 residues.

This clone was counted once. The chain carries TRBV27 and TRBJ2-1; D is perhaps TRBD2 (5 bases). Per the germline V gene, CDR1 is MNHEY and CDR2 is SMNVEV (reference sequence). Trimming pared 3 bases from V and 1 base from J, leaving 10 bases between. The CDR3 is 15 residues long. The CDR3 loop is CASSFEGPSYNEQFF. The CDR3 DNA follows: TGTGCCAGCAGTTTTGAGGGTCCTTCCTACAATGAGCAGTTCTTC.

This clone was seen just once. The chain recombines TRBV3-1 (or the pseudogene TRBV3-2) with TRBJ2-7, with unresolved D. Germline CDR1 reads LGHDT; CDR2 reads YNNKEL (reference sequence). This CDR3 region has 13 residues. The V and J ends lost 1 base and 2 bases respectively, with 6 bases between them. The CDR3 spells CASSQVPTYEQYF. The CDR3 DNA follows: TGTGCCAGCAGCCAAGTACCAACCTACGAGCAGTACTTC.

This clone occurred once. The chain recombines TRBV28 with TRBJ1-1; 7 nucleotides line up with TRBD1. Germline V CDR1 and CDR2: MDHEN, SYDVKM. The CDR3 totals 13 residues. The J segment lost 7 bases and the V segment lost 6 bases, leaving 8 bases of the junction unmatched. The CDR3 here is CASRGGSRNEAFF. The CDR3 nucleotides read TGTGCCAGCAGAGGGGGCTCCCGAAATGAAGCTTTCTTT.

V is TRBV10-3 and J is TRBJ2-3; no clear D. The CDR3 is 14 amino acids. V was clipped by 2 bases and J by 0 bases, with 6 bases between them. Germline V gene sequence: CDR1 ENHRY, CDR2 SYGVKD. CDR3 in DNA: TGTGCCATCAGTGAGCCGACAAGCACAGATACGCAGTATTTT. Translating it yields CAISEPTSTDTQYF.

The V gene is TRBV14, the J gene TRBJ2-7, with D tentatively TRBD1 or TRBD2 (5 bases each). This CDR3 spans 16 amino acids. V lost 2 bases and J 2 bases, leaving 16 bases between the germline ends. Germline CDR1 is SGHDN and CDR2 is FVKESK. The CDR3 sequence: CASSQLGPGAAYEQYF. DNA of the CDR3: TGTGCCAGCAGCCAATTGGGACCTGGGGCAGCCTACGAGCAGTACTTC.

This chain connects TRBV19 to TRBJ1-1, with a possible D match to TRBD1 (5 bases). The CDR3 contains 13 residues. The V and J ends lost 5 bases and 0 bases respectively, with 7 bases between them. Germline V gene lookup returns CDR1 LNHDA and CDR2 SQIVND (reference sequence). The CDR3 sequence: CASSPQVNTEAFF. CDR3 DNA sequence: TGTGCCAGTAGTCCACAGGTGAACACTGAAGCTTTCTTT.

The genes are TRBV7-9 and TRBJ1-5, with 10 positions matching TRBD1. Germline assignment: CDR1 SEHNR and CDR2 FQNEAQ (reference sequence). Losses at the gene ends were 10 bases for V and 3 bases for J; bases not matched to a gene: 18. The CDR3 is 18 residues long. CDR3 nucleotides: TGTGCCACTTACGAAGGACAGGGGGTGCCGGGACACAATCAGCCCCAGCATTTT. This encodes CATYEGQGVPGHNQPQHF.

This chain joins TRBV7-2 and TRBJ2-1, with a tentative D call TRBD2 (7 bases). The CDR3 is 15 amino acids. V lost 2 bases to trimming and J lost 5 bases, with 13 bases between them. CDR1 is SGHTA, CDR2 FQGNSA, per germline. The chain's CDR3 is CASSLTGGGNNEQFF. The DNA of the CDR3 is TGTGCCAGCAGCTTAACGGGGGGCGGAAACAATGAGCAGTTCTTC.

This chain links TRBV7-8 with TRBJ1-5; no clear D gene. Trimming removed 4 bases from V and 6 bases from J, with 13 bases in between. The CDR3 is 14 amino acids. Germline loops: CDR1 SGHVS, CDR2 FQNEAQ. The CDR3 reads CASSSQVGSQPQHF. DNA for the CDR3: TGTGCCAGCAGCTCCCAAGTTGGGAGTCAGCCCCAGCATTTT.

The J gene is TRBJ1-2, the V gene TRBV18; D uncertain. Germline values: CDR1 KGHSH, CDR2 LQKENI. CDR3 size: 13 residues. V gave up 3 bases and J gave up 0 bases, with 5 bases separating them. The DNA for the CDR3 is TGTGCCAGCTCACCCGACACTAACTATGGCTACACCTTC. Translating it yields CASSPDTNYGYTF.